The next 12 T cell receptor beta chains were all read from a single sample in a study of beta chain features in type 1 diabetes. The antigens these receptors bind are not known. Study-wide findings and caveats: Researchers report that Type 1 diabetes patients had moderately but significantly shorter TCRB CDR3s across all four CD4+ subsets.

Expressed TCRB transcripts were sequenced because the entire RNA isolate underwent reverse transcription. Here immunoSEQ multiplex PCR was the method, and the copy in TCRdb shows in-frame clones only, minus some. Among approximately 150,000 clones listed, around an eighth were seen once. Sequencing was done on a sample of central memory CD4+ T cells from blood. The source of these receptors is a man aged 18 to 29 with type 1 diabetes.

This chain joins TRBV30 and TRBJ2-5; D perhaps matches TRBD1 (5 bases). The J call is uncertain, as TRBJ2-7 better fits the DNA end. CDR3 size: 15 residues. The germline CDR1 and CDR2 sequences are GTSNPN and SVGIG (reference sequence). In DNA form, the CDR3 reads TGTGCCTGGAGTATATGGGGCAGGGCCACCTACGAGCAGTACTTC. Its translation: CAWSIWGRATYEQYF.

This clone has only a few counts. The chain recombines TRBV6-1 with TRBJ1-1; D not certain. This CDR3 is 12 amino acids long. V was shortened by 8 bases and J by 1 base, with 8 bases between the two germline ends. From germline, CDR1 is MNHNS and CDR2 SASEGT. The CDR3 DNA sequence: TGTGCCAGCTTGGGTCAGAACACTGAAGCTTTCTTT. This encodes CASLGQNTEAFF.

This clone has only a few counts. The V call is TRBV28, the J call TRBJ2-5; D is uncertain. Trimming left V 6 bases short and J 3 bases short, with 5 bases between. Germline V gene data show CDR1 as MDHEN and CDR2 as SYDVKM. This CDR3 region has 11 residues. CDR3 coding DNA: TGTGCCAGCAGCCTAAAAGAGACCCAGTACTTC. Protein product: CASSLKETQYF.

This clone was counted between two and nine times. This sequence joins TRBV7-2 and TRBJ2-3; 7 nucleotides line up with TRBD1. V gave up 5 bases and J gave up 0 bases; unmatched junction bases: 5. CDR3 size: 15 residues. CDR1 SGHTA and CDR2 FQGNSA come from the germline V gene. In DNA, the CDR3 is TGTGCCAGCAGCCCCCAACAGGGGAGCACAGATACGCAGTATTTT. Residues: CASSPQQGSTDTQYF.

This clone was seen more than once but under ten times. The V and J genes are TRBV30 and TRBJ1-2; tentative D call: TRBD1 (5 bases). Germline-derived CDR1 and CDR2 are GTSNPN and SVGIG (reference sequence). The CDR3 is 13 residues long. V gave up 1 base and J gave up 2 bases, with 8 bases separating them. CDR3 in amino acids: CAWSERGNYGYTF. CDR3 DNA sequence: TGTGCCTGGAGTGAAAGGGGCAACTATGGCTACACCTTC.

This clone was counted only a few times. The rearrangement uses TRBV10-2 and TRBJ2-7, with D possibly TRBD1 on 6 matching bases. V was shortened by 7 bases and J by 2 bases, with 12 bases between the two germline ends. The CDR3 is 13 residues long. Germline V gives CDR1 WSHSY, CDR2 SAAADI. CDR3 DNA: TGCGCCAGCACGGGGACACCAACCTACGAGCAGTACTTC. Translation gives CASTGTPTYEQYF.

The chain links TRBV7-9 to TRBJ1-1, with D possibly matching TRBD1 (6 bases). The CDR3 runs to 13 residues. Deletions cut 5 bases from V and 11 bases from J, with 18 bases between. The germline V gene has CDR1 SEHNR and CDR2 FQNEAQ (reference sequence). CDR3 coding DNA: TGTGCCAGCAGCCGCGAACAGGGTTACGATGCTTTCTTT. Its protein is CASSREQGYDAFF.

The chain combines TRBV28 with TRBJ1-6; D might be TRBD1 (6 bases). Trimming left V 7 bases short and J 10 bases short, with 17 bases between. The CDR3 covers 14 residues. Germline V CDR1 and CDR2: MDHEN, SYDVKM. CDR3 residues: CASMYTGLTSPLHF. In DNA, the CDR3 is TGTGCCAGCATGTACACAGGGTTGACATCACCCCTCCACTTT.

The chain combines TRBV30 with TRBJ1-3; D possibly corresponds to TRBD1 (5 bases). Germline CDR1 reads GTSNPN; CDR2 reads SVGIG (reference sequence). Trimming removed 3 bases at V and 6 bases at J, with 18 bases between. This CDR3 contains 15 residues. The CDR3, as DNA: TGTGCCTGGAGAATTGGGGGAACCCTTCCAAACACCATATATTTT. It specifies CAWRIGGTLPNTIYF.

This clone was recorded a few times. This sequence joins TRBV25-1 and TRBJ2-6; either TRBD1 or TRBD2 may supply D (5 bases each). The CDR3 has 18 residues. Deletions cut 0 bases from V and 0 bases from J, with 12 bases between. Looked up from germline, CDR1 is MGHDK and CDR2 is SYGVNS. The chain's CDR3 is CASSEYDVGVSGANVLTF. CDR3 bases: TGTGCCAGCAGTGAATATGACGTGGGGGTCTCTGGGGCCAACGTCCTGACTTTC.

On this clone: Additional DNA sequences in this sample encode the identical CDR3. The J gene is TRBJ2-3, the V gene TRBV5-1, with TRBD1 matching 10 bases. Germline-derived CDR1 and CDR2 are SGHRS and YFSETQ. V was pared by 4 bases and J by 3 bases, with 2 bases of the junction left unmatched. The CDR3 totals 14 residues. The CDR3 region is CASSTGQGTDTQYF. Here the CDR3 DNA reads TGCGCCAGCAGCACGGGACAGGGGACAGATACGCAGTATTTT.

At least ten counts were recorded for this clone. The rearrangement joins TRBV6-1 to TRBJ2-1, with 7 bases fitting TRBD1. Germline CDR1 reads MNHNS; CDR2 reads SASEGT. CDR3 length equals 13 residues. The trim removed 5 bases at V and 10 bases at J, leaving 8 bases unmatched. CDR3 in amino acids: CASSRDSSREQFF. The CDR3 DNA follows: TGTGCCAGCAGTAGGGACAGCTCAAGGGAGCAGTTCTTC.